This record concerns one T cell receptor beta chain sequence. This clonotype has more than one count but fewer than ten. There is no known antigen for this receptor. Within one base of it there is no much larger clone, and no base qualities were kept. Trimming at the junction amounts to 8 bases on V and 6 bases on J, and the germline ends lie 21 bases apart. The germline V gene (reference sequence) yields DFQATT for CDR1 and SNEGSKA for CDR2. From cysteine to phenylalanine, the CDR3 is 14 amino acids long. Only the CDR3 region is kept as DNA, spanning 42 bases read in frame from base 1. Every donor was a healthy Caucasian. The twin cohort comprised three pairs of female monozygotic twins, all aged roughly 18 to 30 years. Positive isolation kits from Invitrogen were used to isolate CD4+ and CD8+ T cell populations. Libraries were built with 5' RACE. This sample was sequenced with an Illumina HiSeq 2000. Template switching added a universal primer binding site, and the final cDNA carried a unique molecular identifier that allowed TCR cDNA molecules to be counted accurately. Specific primers in the conserved constant-segment region were used to synthesize first-strand cDNA for TCR alpha and beta chains. Each cDNA library was double barcoded, with a SMART-Mk sample barcode plus Illumina barcodes, to control for contamination. Two successive PCR steps introduced TruSeq adapter sequences along with Illumina sample barcodes. The Illumina HiSeq platform was used with custom primers to sequence TCR alpha and beta cDNA libraries. The source study handled its data this way. Unique molecular identifiers were extracted from raw reads with MiGEC, and CDR3 positions were determined with MiXCR. Recombination models were inferred per individual with the repgenHMM and IGoR tools using an EM algorithm. The tcR package in R was used for shared clonotype analysis, with sharing normalized by the product of cloneset sizes. Out-of-frame nonproductive sequences were analyzed to study raw recombination free of thymic and clonal selection effects. TCRdb reprocessing: public reads trimmed at Q25 with fastp, clones called with MiXCR, in-frame beta chains kept. Rows with a matching CDR3 protein are joined into one entry that keeps the most common DNA and genes. In this record, the V and J calls reflect TCRdb's handling and not the investigators' own analysis. The sample table contains about 470,000 distinct CDR3 sequences; only one count was recorded for approximately 24% of them. The biggest ten clones account for about 2.7% of the sample.

This sample was included in a study of identical twins (dated by TCRdb to the mid-2010s). For context, the study as a whole: To test whether fetal clonotypes persist, the study used deep sequencing on TCR alpha and beta repertoires from monozygotic twins, unrelated adults of various ages, and cord blood. To rule out contamination, replicate twin experiments were performed at different times with different library preparation protocols. General study outcomes and caveats: Compared with coincidental sharing between unrelated individuals, an excess of low generation-probability sequences was observed among out-of-frame TCR alpha sequences shared between twins. Recombination models systematically underestimated out-of-frame TCR alpha sharing in monozygotic twins but agreed with sharing between unrelated individuals. Excess twin sharing in beta out-of-frame sequences was weaker because fewer shared sequences lowered the signal-to-noise ratio. Because the same donors could not be followed over many years, conclusions were based on cross-sectional statistical analysis. Invariant T cells such as MAIT and iNKT could partly confound zero-insertion analyses, although diverse VJ usage argued against such confounding for most clonotypes. Fewer insertions were carried by abundant cord blood beta clonotypes, a similar but weaker trend appeared in young adult naive repertoires, and no such trend appeared in memory repertoires.

Separately, the same data were catalogued under a study of T cells expressing NK-cell markers. Per that second paper: Three sorted T-cell subsets (CD3+CD56+NKG2C+, CD3+CD56+NKG2C- and CD3+CD56-NKG2C+) from 7 to 9 donors had their TCR beta-chain repertoires profiled. Among the eight sequenced donors, seven were HCMV-seropositive and one was HCMV-seronegative. To restrict sorting to alphabetaTCR-expressing T cells, an anti-gammadeltaTCR antibody was added in several experiments. For several donors, the dominant CD3+CD56+NKG2C+ clonotypes were among the top 10 CD8+ clonotypes and accounted for roughly 1.0-8% of CD8+ T cells. Those dominant clonotypes were again the most abundant among CD3+CD56-NKG2C+ cells in several donors, at roughly 28.3-65%. Whether the expanded NKG2C-expressing T cell clones were specific for HCMV antigens was left unclear. All eight donors whose samples were sequenced were randomly selected healthy volunteers, three of them men and five women. To determine HCMV serostatus, a commercial ELISA kit was used to detect HCMV-specific IgG in serum. MIGEC was used to demultiplex reads and group the reads by UMI, and MiTCR was used to assemble and quantify clonotypes. Only TCR cDNA sequences supported by at least two reads were kept to exclude erroneous sequences. Downstream repertoire analysis used the tcR package, and clonotypes were matched across fractions by CDR3 nucleotide sequence plus V segment. VDJmatch was used to annotate antigen specificity against VDJdb, with one amino acid substitution allowed in CDR3.

The rearranged chain carries TRBV20-1 and TRBJ2-3, and perhaps TRBD1 as D gene, on 5 matching bases. Specimen: CD4+ T cells sorted from blood. This TCR derives from a woman under 30 in good health. At the DNA level, the sequence is TGCAGTCCCACTATTAGGAGCAAGGGGGATACGCAGTATTTT. Its protein product is CSPTIRSKGDTQYF.